The sequence of this T cell receptor (beta chain) was determined in a study of blood T cell repertoires in COVID-19. Study information: Sample material is recorded as cDNA or gDNA derived from T cells, B-cell-depleted T cells, or PBMCs.

V lost 1 base and J 3 bases, leaving 6 bases between the germline ends. CDR1 is SGHAT, CDR2 FQNNGV, per germline. This CDR3 is 13 amino acids long. TCRdb's table, derived via immunoSEQ multiplex PCR, lists solely in-frame clones and lacks some. The sample lists 450,000 to 500,000 clones; about 85% were seen once. The chain links TRBV11-2 to TRBJ1-1; D gene unclear. The sample taken for sequencing was PBMCs or T cells enriched from blood (not recorded which). The receptor's source is a woman aged 55-75 years who had recovered from COVID-19. CDR3 nucleotides: TGTGCCAGCAGCTTAGTACCGGACACTGAAGCTTTCTTT. Protein sequence: CASSLVPDTEAFF.